The TCR beta chain described here comes from a study of cytomegalovirus exposure and HLA in healthy donors. The PCR had 60 Vbeta and 13 Jbeta primers. Clones were sequenced by immunoSEQ multiplex PCR, and TCRdb holds only the in-frame ones, with some missing. The top ten hold nearly 6.5% of the sample, which has 180,000 or so clones, about 79% seen once. Concerning this clone: Its specificity is not known.

V lost 4 bases and J lost 0, with 7 bases in between. The CDR3 is 13 amino acids. Germline-derived CDR1 and CDR2 are SQVTM and ANQGSEA. Study-level results: The authors later linked a missense DCLRE1C variant to TCR beta V- and J-gene trimming. A prior analysis recorded that most TCR beta V segments were productive about 87% or about 30% of the time.

This clonotype originated in a middle-aged man in good health and CMV-seropositive. Sequences were obtained from PBMCs. V gene TRBV29-1 combines with J gene TRBJ2-1; possible D gene TRBD1, 6 bases. Here the CDR3 DNA reads TGCAGCGTTGGGGACACCTCCTACAATGAGCAGTTCTTC. Translating it yields CSVGDTSYNEQFF.